The TCR beta chain under discussion was sequenced for a study of T cell repertoires in cytomegalovirus infection. Comments on this clonotype: The antigen is not known.

TCRdb analysed the reads with MiXCR anew, one entry per CDR3 protein. This table holds just over 450,000 distinct CDR3 sequences, 42% found once. This specimen was cultured PBMCs, taken from culture after CMV antigen stimulation. The TCR originated in a human donor in good health (CMV status not recorded). Some clones in this sample may be carry-over from other donors' samples.

CDR3 residues: CASSFQRNTDTQYF. In DNA, the CDR3 is TGTGCCAGCAGCTTCCAGCGGAACACAGATACGCAGTATTTT. The V gene is TRBV7-2, the J gene TRBJ2-3, with D possibly matching TRBD2 (5 bases). The CDR3 runs 14 residues. Per germline, CDR1 SGHTA and CDR2 FQGNSA. V was clipped by 3 bases and J by 2 bases, with 9 bases between them.